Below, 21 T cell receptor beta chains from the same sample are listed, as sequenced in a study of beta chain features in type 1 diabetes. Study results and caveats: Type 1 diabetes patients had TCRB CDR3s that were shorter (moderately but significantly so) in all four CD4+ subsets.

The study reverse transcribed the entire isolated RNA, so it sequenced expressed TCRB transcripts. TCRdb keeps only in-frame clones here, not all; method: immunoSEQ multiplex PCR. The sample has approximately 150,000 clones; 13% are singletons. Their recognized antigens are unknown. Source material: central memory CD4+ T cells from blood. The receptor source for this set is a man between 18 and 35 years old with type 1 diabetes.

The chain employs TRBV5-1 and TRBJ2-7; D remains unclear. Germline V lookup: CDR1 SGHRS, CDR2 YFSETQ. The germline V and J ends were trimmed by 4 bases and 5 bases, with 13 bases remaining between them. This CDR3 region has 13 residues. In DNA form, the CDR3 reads TGCGCCAGCAGCCCACCAGGCGGCGACGAGCAGTACTTC. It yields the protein CASSPPGGDEQYF.

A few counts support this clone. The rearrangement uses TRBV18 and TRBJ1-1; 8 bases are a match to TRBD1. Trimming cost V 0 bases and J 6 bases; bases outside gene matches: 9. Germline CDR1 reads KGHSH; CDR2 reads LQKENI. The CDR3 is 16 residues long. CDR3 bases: TGTGCCAGCTCACCACCGGGGGCAGGGGGCGTTCCTGAAGCTTTCTTT. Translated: CASSPPGAGGVPEAFF.

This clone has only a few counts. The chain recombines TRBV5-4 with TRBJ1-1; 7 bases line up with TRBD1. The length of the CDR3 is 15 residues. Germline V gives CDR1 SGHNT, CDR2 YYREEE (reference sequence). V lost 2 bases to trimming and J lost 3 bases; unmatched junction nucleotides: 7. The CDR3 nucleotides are TGTGCCAGCAGCTTCGACAGGGTCGCCTACACTGAAGCTTTCTTT. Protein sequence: CASSFDRVAYTEAFF.

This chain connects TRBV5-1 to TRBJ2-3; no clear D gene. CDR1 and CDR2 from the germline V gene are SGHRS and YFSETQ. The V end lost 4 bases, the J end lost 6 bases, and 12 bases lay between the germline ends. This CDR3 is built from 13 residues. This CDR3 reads CASSLNSGDTQYF. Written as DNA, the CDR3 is TGCGCCAGCAGCCTGAATAGTGGGGATACGCAGTATTTT. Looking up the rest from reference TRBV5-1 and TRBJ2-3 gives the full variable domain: KAGVTQTPRYLIKTRGQQVTLSCSPISGHRSVSWYQQTPGQGLQFLFEYFSETQRNKGNFPGRFSGRQFSNSRSEMNVSTLELGDSALYLCASSLNSGDTQYFGPGTRLTVL.

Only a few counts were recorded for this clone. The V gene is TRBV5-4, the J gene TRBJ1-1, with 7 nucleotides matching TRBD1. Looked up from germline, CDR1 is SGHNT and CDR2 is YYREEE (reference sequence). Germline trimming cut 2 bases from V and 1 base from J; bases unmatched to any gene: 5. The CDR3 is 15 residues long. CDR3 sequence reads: CASSFDDRANTEAFF. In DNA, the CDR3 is TGTGCCAGCAGCTTCGACGACAGGGCGAACACTGAAGCTTTCTTT.

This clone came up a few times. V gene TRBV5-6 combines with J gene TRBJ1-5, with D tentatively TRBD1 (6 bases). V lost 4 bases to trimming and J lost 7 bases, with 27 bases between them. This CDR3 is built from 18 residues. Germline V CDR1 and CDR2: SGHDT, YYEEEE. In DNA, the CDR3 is TGTGCCAGCAGCCCGATAGAGTGGATGGCAGGGGTCGGCCAGCCCCAGCATTTT. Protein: CASSPIEWMAGVGQPQHF.

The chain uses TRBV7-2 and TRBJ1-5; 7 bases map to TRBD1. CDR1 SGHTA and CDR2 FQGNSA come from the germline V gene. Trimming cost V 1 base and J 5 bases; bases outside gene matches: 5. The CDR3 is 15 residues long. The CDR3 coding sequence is TGTGCCAGCAGCTTAGTTACAGGGGCTTATCAGCCCCAGCATTTT. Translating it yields CASSLVTGAYQPQHF. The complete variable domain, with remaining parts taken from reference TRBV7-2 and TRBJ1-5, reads GAGVSQSPSNKVTEKGKDVELRCDPISGHTALYWYRQSLGQGLEFLIYFQGNSAPDKSGLPSDRFSAERTGGSVSTLTIQRTQQEDSAVYLCASSLVTGAYQPQHFGDGTRLSIL.

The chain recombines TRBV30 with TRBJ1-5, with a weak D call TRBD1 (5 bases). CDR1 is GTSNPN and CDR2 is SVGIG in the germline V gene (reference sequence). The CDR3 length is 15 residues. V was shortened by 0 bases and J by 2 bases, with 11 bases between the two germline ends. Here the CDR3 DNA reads TGTGCCTGGAGTGTTGGATCGACAGGCAATCAGCCCCAGCATTTT. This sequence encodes CAWSVGSTGNQPQHF.

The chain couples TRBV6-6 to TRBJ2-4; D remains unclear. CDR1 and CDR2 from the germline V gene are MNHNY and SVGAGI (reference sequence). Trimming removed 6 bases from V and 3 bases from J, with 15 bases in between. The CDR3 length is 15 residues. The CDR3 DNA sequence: TGTGCCAGCAGCCCGTTGAATACGGGCAAAAACATTCAGTACTTC. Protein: CASSPLNTGKNIQYF.

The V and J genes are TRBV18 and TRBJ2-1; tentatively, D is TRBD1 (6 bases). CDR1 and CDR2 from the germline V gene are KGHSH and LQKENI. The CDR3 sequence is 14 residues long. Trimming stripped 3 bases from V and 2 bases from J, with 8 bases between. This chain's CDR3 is CASSPTGTYNEQFF. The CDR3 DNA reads TGTGCCAGCTCACCGACAGGAACCTACAATGAGCAGTTCTTC.

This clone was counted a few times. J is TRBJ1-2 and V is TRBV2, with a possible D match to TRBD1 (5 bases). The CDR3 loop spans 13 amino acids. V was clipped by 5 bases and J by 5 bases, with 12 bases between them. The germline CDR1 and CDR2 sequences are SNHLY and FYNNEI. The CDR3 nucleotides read TGTGCCAGCAGTTACACGGAGGGGTATGGCTACACCTTC. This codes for CASSYTEGYGYTF.

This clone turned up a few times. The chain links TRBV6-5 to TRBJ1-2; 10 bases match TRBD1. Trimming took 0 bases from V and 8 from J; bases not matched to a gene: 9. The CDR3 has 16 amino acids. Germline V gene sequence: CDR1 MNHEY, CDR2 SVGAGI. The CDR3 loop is CASSYSLGQGTVGYTF. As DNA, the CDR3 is TGTGCCAGCAGTTACTCGCTGGGACAGGGGACGGTCGGCTACACCTTC.

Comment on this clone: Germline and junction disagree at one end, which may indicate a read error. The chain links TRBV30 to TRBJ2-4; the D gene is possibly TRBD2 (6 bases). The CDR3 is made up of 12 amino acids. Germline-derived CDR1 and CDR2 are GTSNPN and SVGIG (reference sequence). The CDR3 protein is CAWSVQFGGIQF. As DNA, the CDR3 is TGTGCCTGGAGTGTACAGTTTGGGGGGATCCAGTTC.

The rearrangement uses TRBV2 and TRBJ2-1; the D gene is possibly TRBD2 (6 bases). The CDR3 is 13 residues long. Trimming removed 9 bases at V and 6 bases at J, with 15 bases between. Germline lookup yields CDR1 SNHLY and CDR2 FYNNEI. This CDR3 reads CASRRDSPNEQFF. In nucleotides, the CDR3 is TGTGCCAGTCGCCGGGACTCCCCCAATGAGCAGTTCTTC.

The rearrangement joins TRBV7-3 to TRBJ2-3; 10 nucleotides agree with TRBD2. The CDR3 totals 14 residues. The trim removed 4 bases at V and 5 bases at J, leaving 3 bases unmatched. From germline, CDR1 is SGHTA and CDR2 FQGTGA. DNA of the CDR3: TGTGCCAGCAGCTCTACTAGCGGGGTAGATACGCAGTATTTT. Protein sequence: CASSSTSGVDTQYF.

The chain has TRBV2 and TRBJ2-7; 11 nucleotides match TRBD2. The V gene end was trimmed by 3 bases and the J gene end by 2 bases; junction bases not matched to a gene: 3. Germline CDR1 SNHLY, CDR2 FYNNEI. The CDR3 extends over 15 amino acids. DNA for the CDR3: TGTGCCAGCAGTGAGGAGGGACTAGCGGCCTACGAGCAGTACTTC. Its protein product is CASSEEGLAAYEQYF. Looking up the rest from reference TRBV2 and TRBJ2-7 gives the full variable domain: EPEVTQTPSHQVTQMGQEVILRCVPISNHLYFYWYRQILGQKVEFLVSFYNNEISEKSEIFDDQFSVERPDGSNFTLKIRSTKLEDSAMYFCASSEEGLAAYEQYFGPGTRLTVT.

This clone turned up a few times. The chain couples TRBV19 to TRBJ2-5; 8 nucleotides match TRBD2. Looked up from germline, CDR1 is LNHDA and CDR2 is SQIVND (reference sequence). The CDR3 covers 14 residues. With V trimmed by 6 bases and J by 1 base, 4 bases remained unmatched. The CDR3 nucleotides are TGTGCCAGTAGCACCGGGACTAGCCAAGAGACCCAGTACTTC. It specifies CASSTGTSQETQYF.

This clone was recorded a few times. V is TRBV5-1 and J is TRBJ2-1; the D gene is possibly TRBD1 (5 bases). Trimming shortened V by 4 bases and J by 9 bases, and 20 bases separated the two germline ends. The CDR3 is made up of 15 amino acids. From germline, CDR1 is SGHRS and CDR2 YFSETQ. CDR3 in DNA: TGCGCCAGCAGCCCTAGGGCAGGAAGGGGTAGTGAGCAGTTCTTC. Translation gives CASSPRAGRGSEQFF. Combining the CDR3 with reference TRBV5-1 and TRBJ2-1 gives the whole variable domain KAGVTQTPRYLIKTRGQQVTLSCSPISGHRSVSWYQQTPGQGLQFLFEYFSETQRNKGNFPGRFSGRQFSNSRSEMNVSTLELGDSALYLCASSPRAGRGSEQFFGPGTRLTVL.

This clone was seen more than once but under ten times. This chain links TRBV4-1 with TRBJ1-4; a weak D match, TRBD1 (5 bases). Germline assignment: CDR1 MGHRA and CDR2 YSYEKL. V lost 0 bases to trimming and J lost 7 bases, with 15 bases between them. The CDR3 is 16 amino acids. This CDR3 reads CASSQDPGPLIEKLFF. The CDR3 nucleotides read TGCGCCAGCAGCCAAGATCCGGGACCGCTTATTGAAAAACTGTTTTTT.

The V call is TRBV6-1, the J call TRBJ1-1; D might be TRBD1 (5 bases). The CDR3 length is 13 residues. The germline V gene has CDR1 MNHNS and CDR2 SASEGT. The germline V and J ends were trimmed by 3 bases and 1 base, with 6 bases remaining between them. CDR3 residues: CASSDQGNTEAFF. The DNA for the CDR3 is TGTGCCAGCAGTGACCAGGGGAACACTGAAGCTTTCTTT.

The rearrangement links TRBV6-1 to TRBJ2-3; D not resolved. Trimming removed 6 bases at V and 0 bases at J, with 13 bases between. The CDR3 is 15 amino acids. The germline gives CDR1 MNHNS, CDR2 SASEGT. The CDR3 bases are TGTGCCAGCAGCAACGACGGAACTAGCACAGATACGCAGTATTTT. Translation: CASSNDGTSTDTQYF.